A single sample is the source of the 26 T cell receptor beta chains below, sequenced in a study of identical twins. TCRdb reanalysed the 5' RACE reads using MiXCR and keeps one entry per CDR3 protein. This sample carries approximately 190,000 distinct CDR3 sequences, approximately 16% of them seen once, and the ten largest clones take 35% to 45%. The same sample was also used in a study of T cells expressing NK-cell markers.

Sequencing was done on a sample of CD8+ T cells sorted from blood. These receptors all stem from a woman between 18 and 29 years old in good health.

This clonotype was counted a few times. The J gene is TRBJ2-7, the V gene TRBV25-1; maybe TRBD1 (5 bases). Trimming removed 6 bases at V and 3 bases at J, with 9 bases between. Germline V CDR1 and CDR2: MGHDK, SYGVNS. The CDR3 spans 12 residues. The CDR3 DNA follows: TGTGCCAGCAGGGGGCTAAACTACGAGCAGTACTTC. Residues: CASRGLNYEQYF.

This clonotype was seen repeatedly, ten times or more. The chain recombines TRBV7-9 with TRBJ1-5; no reliable D call. CDR1 is SEHNR, CDR2 FQNEAQ, per germline (reference sequence). Trimming took off 1 base at V and 3 bases at J, with 4 bases between the two ends. The CDR3 totals 13 residues. The CDR3 here is CASSLGPNQPQHF. The CDR3 DNA is TGTGCCAGCAGCTTAGGCCCCAATCAGCCCCAGCATTTT.

The chain couples TRBV30 to TRBJ2-3; TRBD1 or TRBD2 may be the D gene (5 bases each). The CDR3 covers 15 residues. From germline, CDR1 is GTSNPN and CDR2 SVGIG (reference sequence). V lost 1 base and J lost 3, with 14 bases in between. The CDR3 DNA reads TGTGCCTGGAGTGCAGGGAAGCGGACGACAGATACGCAGTATTTT. Its protein product is CAWSAGKRTTDTQYF.

The V call is TRBV9, the J call TRBJ2-3; 9 bases fit TRBD1. V trimming: 7 bases; J trimming: 5 bases; junction bases outside the gene matches: 14. Germline CDR1 is SGDLS and CDR2 is YYNGEE. The CDR3 is 16 amino acids. For the CDR3, the DNA is TGTGCCAGCGGATGGGGAGGGGACAGGGTTGGAGATACGCAGTATTTT. It encodes CASGWGGDRVGDTQYF. The complete variable domain, with remaining parts taken from reference TRBV9 and TRBJ2-3, reads DSGVTQTPKHLITATGQRVTLRCSPRSGDLSVYWYQQSLDQGLQFLIQYYNGEERAKGNILERFSAQQFPDLHSELNLSSLELGDSALYFCASGWGGDRVGDTQYFGPGTRLTVL.

This clonotype was found a few times. CDR3 region: CASSVLAGTGELFF. CDR3 sequence (DNA): TGTGCCAGCAGCGTTCTAGCGGGCACCGGGGAGCTGTTTTTT. This chain links TRBV9 with TRBJ2-2, with 8 bases that match TRBD2. Per germline, CDR1 SGDLS and CDR2 YYNGEE. The J segment lost 4 bases and the V segment lost 2 bases, leaving 1 base of the junction unmatched. This CDR3 contains 14 residues.

The rearrangement uses TRBV12-3 or TRBV12-4 and TRBJ2-1; 9 nucleotides line up with TRBD1. J was trimmed by 6 bases and V by 5 bases; bases with no gene match: 11. This CDR3 region has 16 residues. The CDR3 here is CASSLNRDRVGNEQFF. The CDR3 coding sequence is TGTGCCAGCAGTCTAAACCGGGACAGGGTCGGCAATGAGCAGTTCTTC.

This rearrangement joins TRBV6-5 to TRBJ2-1; 8 bases line up with TRBD2. The length of the CDR3 is 15 residues. Germline CDR1 MNHEY, CDR2 SVGAGI. Germline trimming cut 2 bases from V and 6 bases from J; bases unmatched to any gene: 6. The CDR3 DNA reads TGTGCCAGCAGTTACGCGGCGGGGGGTATCAATGAGCAGTTCTTC. Residues: CASSYAAGGINEQFF.

In this sample, this clonotype turned up a few times. This sequence joins TRBV29-1 and TRBJ2-7; 11 bases map to TRBD1. The CDR3 runs to 16 residues. Germline trimming cut 0 bases from V and 2 bases from J; bases unmatched to any gene: 6. The V gene's germline CDR1 is SQVTM and CDR2 ANQGSEA. For the CDR3, the DNA is TGCAGCGTTGAAGATGGGCGGGACAGGGGGGCCTACGAGCAGTACTTC. Protein: CSVEDGRDRGAYEQYF.

The chain recombines TRBV7-6 with TRBJ2-7; D is perhaps TRBD1 (5 bases). CDR3 length equals 15 residues. With 1 base removed from V and 3 bases from J, the gap between germline ends came to 13 bases. Germline V gives CDR1 SGHVS, CDR2 FNYEAQ. CDR3 sequence reads: CASSLDRGPVYEQYF. Written as DNA, the CDR3 is TGTGCCAGCAGCTTAGATAGGGGTCCAGTCTACGAGCAGTACTTC.

This clonotype was counted between two and nine times. This chain links TRBV3-1 with TRBJ2-2; 7 bases align to TRBD2. Germline CDR1 reads LGHDT; CDR2 reads YNNKEL (reference sequence). The CDR3 loop spans 19 amino acids. V shed 2 bases, J shed 2 bases, and the junction held 14 bases outside the gene matches. CDR3 DNA: TGTGCCAGCAGCCAACCCGAGACTAGCTTTGGAACCAACACCGGGGAGCTGTTTTTT. Protein: CASSQPETSFGTNTGELFF.

In this sample, this clonotype turned up many times. The chain couples TRBV29-1 to TRBJ2-3; D not resolved. CDR1 is SQVTM and CDR2 is ANQGSEA in the germline V gene. The CDR3 consists of 10 residues. V lost 6 bases and J lost 2, with 3 bases in between. The CDR3 region has the DNA TGCAGCGTCTACACAGATACGCAGTATTTT. Translating gives CSVYTDTQYF.

V usage is TRBV6-5 and J usage is TRBJ1-1; 9 bases are a match to TRBD1. J lost 9 bases, V lost 2 bases, and 4 bases had no gene match. Germline values: CDR1 MNHEY, CDR2 SVGAGI. This CDR3 has 13 residues. The CDR3 spells CASSYDGTGKAFF. The CDR3 coding sequence is TGTGCCAGCAGTTACGACGGGACAGGGAAAGCTTTCTTT.

This clonotype was picked up a small number of times. V is TRBV12-3 or TRBV12-4 and J is TRBJ2-2, with 8 bases aligning to TRBD2. The CDR3 covers 16 residues. V was pared by 10 bases and J by 3 bases, with 13 bases of the junction left unmatched. The CDR3 here is CATRGGAFRYTGELFF. In DNA form, the CDR3 reads TGTGCCACCCGGGGGGGAGCCTTCCGCTACACCGGGGAGCTGTTTTTT.

The sample holds a few counts of this clonotype. This chain joins TRBV6-1 and TRBJ2-3, with D perhaps TRBD1 (6 bases). V lost 4 bases, J lost 6 bases, and 17 bases lay in between. Germline loops: CDR1 MNHNS, CDR2 SASEGT. CDR3 length: 15 amino acids. The CDR3 loop is CASSGGGSDRDTQYF. In DNA form, the CDR3 reads TGTGCCAGCAGTGGAGGGGGTTCCGACCGTGATACGCAGTATTTT.

The chain couples TRBV5-1 to TRBJ1-2; D perhaps matches TRBD1 (6 bases). V was clipped by 1 base and J by 5 bases, with 15 bases between them. Germline CDR1 is SGHRS and CDR2 is YFSETQ. CDR3 length equals 15 residues. The CDR3 region is CASSLSLARGYGYTF. CDR3 nucleotides: TGCGCCAGCAGCTTGTCGTTAGCGAGGGGGTATGGCTACACCTTC.

This clonotype was counted between two and nine times. The rearrangement joins TRBV30 to TRBJ2-1, with D possibly matching TRBD2 (5 bases). CDR3 length: 14 amino acids. Germline CDR1 and CDR2: GTSNPN and SVGIG (reference sequence). The germline V and J ends were trimmed by 2 bases and 1 base, with 9 bases remaining between them. CDR3 sequence: CAWSPGNSYNEQFF. CDR3 sequence (DNA): TGTGCCTGGAGTCCCGGGAATTCCTACAATGAGCAGTTCTTC.

This clonotype was counted only a few times. V is TRBV13 and J is TRBJ2-1, with TRBD1 identical over 8 bases. The CDR3 covers 14 residues. Germline-derived CDR1 and CDR2 are PRHDT and FYEKMQ (reference sequence). After removal of 8 bases from V and 7 bases from J, the junction contained 10 bases not matched to a gene. Written as DNA, the CDR3 is TGTGCCAGCTTAACGGGACAGGAAAAAAATGAGCAGTTCTTC. It specifies CASLTGQEKNEQFF.

This clonotype was observed a handful of times. This chain links TRBV4-2 with TRBJ2-7; D not resolved. Trimming cost V 0 bases and J 6 bases, with 9 bases left between them. Per germline, CDR1 LGHNA and CDR2 YNFKEQ. This CDR3 comprises 13 residues. CDR3 bases: TGTGCCAGCAGCCAAGAGGTAGCTACCGAGCAGTACTTC. Translation: CASSQEVATEQYF.

Only a few counts were recorded for this clonotype. J is TRBJ2-5 and V is TRBV7-8, with D possibly TRBD2 on 6 matching bases. CDR3 length: 13 residues. V shed 3 bases and J shed 4 bases, with 9 bases lying between them. Germline assignment: CDR1 SGHVS and CDR2 FQNEAQ. DNA for the CDR3: TGTGCCAGCAGCTTGGAGGGTAGAGAGACCCAGTACTTC. Residues: CASSLEGRETQYF.

This clonotype occurred a few times. The chain joins TRBV14 to TRBJ2-7; TRBD1 matches 7 bases. Germline V gives CDR1 SGHDN, CDR2 FVKESK. This CDR3 has 13 residues. V dropped 6 bases and J dropped 5; count of bases not matched to a gene: 7. CDR3 amino acids: CASSLTGANEQYF. The CDR3 DNA follows: TGTGCCAGCAGTCTTACAGGGGCCAACGAGCAGTACTTC.

This clonotype was seen more than once but under ten times. This chain joins TRBV6-2 or TRBV6-3 and TRBJ2-1; D call uncertain. Trimming took off 5 bases at V and 8 bases at J, with 13 bases between the two ends. Germline V lookup: CDR1 MNHEY, CDR2 SVGEGT. The CDR3 has 13 residues. CDR3 DNA sequence: TGTGCCAGCAGTCCTCCATCGGTGGATGAGCAGTTCTTC. Its translation: CASSPPSVDEQFF.

This clonotype has more than one count but fewer than ten. V usage is TRBV7-9 and J usage is TRBJ2-7; TRBD1 matches 7 bases. The CDR3 extends over 17 amino acids. Germline loops: CDR1 SEHNR, CDR2 FQNEAQ (reference sequence). Trimming took 5 bases from V and 1 from J; bases not matched to a gene: 14. CDR3 loop: CASSPQNQGQKSYEQYF. DNA for the CDR3: TGTGCCAGCAGCCCCCAAAACCAGGGACAGAAGTCCTACGAGCAGTACTTC.

This clonotype has just a few counts. The genes are TRBV12-3 or TRBV12-4 and TRBJ1-2; D may be TRBD1 (6 bases). V was pared by 5 bases and J by 5 bases, with 12 bases between. This CDR3 is built from 13 residues. CDR3 loop: CASSPTGQYGYTF. The CDR3 bases are TGTGCCAGCAGTCCGACAGGACAGTATGGCTACACCTTC.

This clonotype was seen only a few times. V is TRBV15 and J is TRBJ2-3; D is undetermined. CDR3 length: 15 amino acids. V was shortened by 0 bases and J by 3 bases, with 10 bases between the two germline ends. The germline V gene encodes CDR1 LNHNV and CDR2 YYDKDF (reference sequence). The CDR3 loop is CATSRDRATTDTQYF. The CDR3 DNA sequence: TGTGCCACCAGCAGAGATCGAGCCACTACAGATACGCAGTATTTT. Full variable domain (missing parts from reference TRBV15 and TRBJ2-3): DAMVIQNPRYQVTQFGKPVTLSCSQTLNHNVMYWYQQKSSQAPKLLFHYYDKDFNNEADTPDNFQSRRPNTSFCFLDIRSPGLGDTAMYLCATSRDRATTDTQYFGPGTRLTVL.

This clonotype was seen a few times. The V gene is TRBV5-1, the J gene TRBJ2-1, with a weak D call TRBD2 (7 bases). Germline V gene sequence: CDR1 SGHRS, CDR2 YFSETQ. The CDR3 runs 16 residues. Trimming stripped 0 bases from V and 8 bases from J, with 18 bases between. The CDR3 nucleotides read TGCGCCAGCAGCTTGGTTGTCGGGGGGCTCTTGGATGAGCAGTTCTTC. Translated, it gives CASSLVVGGLLDEQFF.

The rearrangement joins TRBV3-1 to TRBJ2-1; D not resolved. V was trimmed by 0 bases and J by 8 bases, leaving 11 bases between them. The CDR3 is 14 residues long. Germline CDR1 is LGHDT and CDR2 is YNNKEL (reference sequence). CDR3 amino acids: CASSQDLGIDEQFF. DNA of the CDR3: TGTGCCAGCAGCCAAGATCTAGGGATCGATGAGCAGTTCTTC.